The next 27 T cell receptor beta chains were all read from a single sample in a study of T cell repertoires in ileal Crohn's disease. Here immunoSEQ multiplex PCR was the method, and the copy in TCRdb shows in-frame clones only, minus some. The table shows 25,000 to 30,000 clones, with over 75% occurring only once. Material: ileal tissue. These receptors were collected from an adult with Crohn's disease.

J is TRBJ2-7 and V is TRBV7-9; 10 bases line up with TRBD2. CDR3 size: 18 residues. In germline, CDR1 is SEHNR, CDR2 FQNEAQ (reference sequence). Trimming took 2 bases from V and 0 from J; bases not matched to a gene: 10. The CDR3: CASSLSLAGDRFSYEQYF. CDR3 DNA: TGTGCCAGCAGCTTAAGCCTAGCGGGGGACCGCTTCTCCTACGAGCAGTACTTC.

The chain employs TRBV7-2 and TRBJ1-2; D possibly corresponds to TRBD1 (6 bases). The germline V and J ends were trimmed by 4 bases and 10 bases, with 16 bases remaining between them. The CDR3 is made up of 13 amino acids. From germline, CDR1 is SGHTA and CDR2 FQGNSA. The chain's CDR3 is CASSSQGGSYYTF. The CDR3 DNA is TGTGCCAGCAGCTCACAGGGAGGGTCTTACTACACCTTC.

The rearrangement joins TRBV19 to TRBJ1-5; TRBD1 aligns across 8 bases. CDR1 LNHDA and CDR2 SQIVND come from the germline V gene (reference sequence). With V trimmed by 5 bases and J by 6 bases, 9 bases remained unmatched. The CDR3 covers 15 residues. In DNA form, the CDR3 reads TGTGCCAGTAGTCTGGGACAGGTATGGGGTCAGCCCCAGCATTTT. Its translation is CASSLGQVWGQPQHF. Full variable domain (remainder filled in from reference TRBV19 and TRBJ1-5): DGGITQSPKYLFRKEGQNVTLSCEQNLNHDAMYWYRQDPGQGLRLIYYSQIVNDFQKGDIAEGYSVSREKKESFPLTVTSAQKNPTAFYLCASSLGQVWGQPQHFGDGTRLSIL.

This chain uses TRBV2 with TRBJ1-2; 8 nucleotides line up with TRBD1. The germline CDR1 and CDR2 sequences are SNHLY and FYNNEI. J lost 7 bases, V lost 6 bases, and 10 bases had no gene match. The CDR3 is 14 residues long. The CDR3 spells CASSESFGQGGYTF. The CDR3 DNA follows: TGTGCCAGCAGCGAGTCCTTTGGACAGGGTGGCTACACCTTC.

This chain uses TRBV5-8 with TRBJ2-1; 11 bases are a match to TRBD2. V shed 0 bases and J 4 bases; nucleotides not matched to a gene: 9. The CDR3 extends over 18 amino acids. Germline V gene sequence: CDR1 SGHTS, CDR2 YDEGEE. Here the CDR3 reads CASSLGSGGVPRYNEQFF. DNA of the CDR3: TGTGCCAGCAGCTTGGGTAGCGGGGGGGTGCCGAGGTACAATGAGCAGTTCTTC.

The chain is built from TRBV5-1 and TRBJ2-1, with 15 bases aligning to TRBD2. Trimming removed 4 bases from V and 8 bases from J; junction bases left unmatched: 4. Germline assignment: CDR1 SGHRS and CDR2 YFSETQ. CDR3 size: 15 residues. CDR3 in amino acids: CASSAGLAGGHEQFF. Here the CDR3 DNA reads TGCGCCAGCAGCGCCGGACTAGCGGGGGGGCATGAGCAGTTCTTC.

V usage is TRBV7-9 and J usage is TRBJ2-7; TRBD2 might be the D (6 bases). V lost 6 bases and J lost 6, with 9 bases in between. The CDR3 is 11 amino acids. Per germline, CDR1 SEHNR and CDR2 FQNEAQ (reference sequence). CDR3: CASSRESEQYF. CDR3 bases: TGTGCCAGCAGTCGGGAGAGCGAGCAGTACTTC.

This clone appeared once. CDR3 residues: CAWSWEGSYTF. As DNA, the CDR3 is TGTGCCTGGAGTTGGGAGGGGAGCTACACCTTC. The gene calls are TRBV30 and TRBJ1-2, with D tentatively TRBD1 (5 bases). This CDR3 spans 11 amino acids. Trimming cost V 2 bases and J 9 bases, with 10 bases left between them. Germline CDR1 GTSNPN, CDR2 SVGIG (reference sequence).

The gene calls are TRBV19 and TRBJ1-1; TRBD1 might be the D (6 bases). Germline V gives CDR1 LNHDA, CDR2 SQIVND (reference sequence). Trimming removed 1 base at V and 0 bases at J, with 15 bases between. This CDR3 contains 17 residues. Here the CDR3 reads CASSIGQPGQMNTEAFF. The CDR3 bases are TGTGCCAGTAGTATAGGCCAACCGGGACAAATGAACACTGAAGCTTTCTTT.

The chain employs TRBV6-5 and TRBJ1-3; tentatively, D is TRBD1 (5 bases). The CDR3 is made up of 15 amino acids. Germline V gene lookup returns CDR1 MNHEY and CDR2 SVGAGI. With 5 bases removed from V and 2 bases from J, the gap between germline ends came to 13 bases. DNA of the CDR3: TGTGCCAGCAGTAACCAGGGTACCCCTGGAAACACCATATATTTT. Amino acid sequence: CASSNQGTPGNTIYF.

The V call is TRBV9, the J call TRBJ2-7; tentative D call: TRBD2 (6 bases). Trimming took off 4 bases at V and 0 bases at J, with 11 bases between the two ends. Germline assignment: CDR1 SGDLS and CDR2 YYNGEE. The CDR3 runs 14 residues. CDR3 bases: TGTGCCAGCAGCCTGGGAGGTTCCTCCTACGAGCAGTACTTC. Amino acids: CASSLGGSSYEQYF.

The chain links TRBV7-9 to TRBJ2-7; D may be TRBD2 (6 bases). V lost 3 bases and J lost 2, with 17 bases in between. Per the germline V gene, CDR1 is SEHNR and CDR2 is FQNEAQ (reference sequence). The CDR3 length is 16 residues. Here the CDR3 reads CASSFEYGRDTYEQYF. The CDR3 region has the DNA TGTGCCAGCAGCTTTGAGTACGGGAGAGATACCTACGAGCAGTACTTC.

This chain uses TRBV6-6 with TRBJ1-2; D possibly corresponds to TRBD1 (5 bases). Between the trimmed V and J ends, which lost 1 base and 4 bases, there was a span of 10 bases. The germline V gene encodes CDR1 MNHNY and CDR2 SVGAGI (reference sequence). CDR3 length equals 14 residues. The CDR3 DNA reads TGTGCCAGCAGTTACTGGGGACTCCGCTATGGCTACACCTTC. Residues: CASSYWGLRYGYTF.

The chain is built from TRBV18 and TRBJ1-3; TRBD1 aligns across 7 bases. Germline trimming cut 5 bases from V and 0 bases from J; bases unmatched to any gene: 10. The CDR3 loop spans 17 amino acids. Germline-derived CDR1 and CDR2 are KGHSH and LQKENI. CDR3 in DNA: TGTGCCAGCTCAACACTGGGACAGCCCGTCTCTGGAAACACCATATATTTT. It encodes CASSTLGQPVSGNTIYF.

This chain uses TRBV5-5 with TRBJ2-6, with unresolved D. V gave up 5 bases and J gave up 1 base, with 10 bases separating them. CDR1 is SGHKS, CDR2 YYEKEE, per germline (reference sequence). The CDR3 runs to 15 residues. CDR3 sequence reads: CASSFTDSGANVLTF. For the CDR3, the DNA is TGTGCCAGCAGTTTTACAGATTCTGGGGCCAACGTCCTGACTTTC.

This clone was seen once. CDR3 DNA: TGCGCCAGCAGCACCGGGACAGGGGTGTTGACGCAGTATTTT. Its protein product is CASSTGTGVLTQYF. The rearrangement joins TRBV5-1 to TRBJ2-3, with 10 bases fitting TRBD1. J was trimmed by 9 bases and V by 4 bases; bases with no gene match: 8. The CDR3 consists of 14 residues. The germline V gene has CDR1 SGHRS and CDR2 YFSETQ.

A remark on this clone: The sample carries other DNA sequences with the same CDR3. The rearrangement uses TRBV6-5 and TRBJ1-5, with 7 bases matching TRBD1. Germline-derived CDR1 and CDR2 are MNHEY and SVGAGI. This CDR3 comprises 13 residues. Trimming cost V 6 bases and J 7 bases; bases outside gene matches: 6. The CDR3 DNA is TGTGCCAGCAGACCCGACAGGGCACAGCCCCAGCATTTT. Protein sequence: CASRPDRAQPQHF.

The V gene is TRBV15, the J gene TRBJ2-7, with D perhaps TRBD2 (5 bases). Trimming pared 0 bases from V and 3 bases from J, leaving 9 bases between. Looked up from germline, CDR1 is LNHNV and CDR2 is YYDKDF (reference sequence). The CDR3 contains 14 residues. CDR3 sequence (DNA): TGTGCCACCAGCAGAGATCACGGAGGCTACGAGCAGTACTTC. It specifies CATSRDHGGYEQYF.

The chain employs TRBV7-3 and TRBJ2-1; 8 bases match TRBD2. V was pared by 5 bases and J by 13 bases, with 10 bases of the junction left unmatched. The CDR3 runs 13 residues. Germline V gene sequence: CDR1 SGHTA, CDR2 FQGTGA. CDR3 protein: CASSLGRDFQQFF. The CDR3 coding sequence is TGTGCCAGCAGCCTCGGGAGGGACTTTCAACAGTTCTTC.

The J gene is TRBJ2-1, the V gene TRBV5-1; D unresolved. The V and J ends lost 4 bases and 7 bases respectively, with 12 bases between them. The CDR3 length is 13 residues. The germline V gene encodes CDR1 SGHRS and CDR2 YFSETQ. The CDR3 loop is CASSQDWSNEQFF. The CDR3, as DNA: TGCGCCAGCAGCCAAGACTGGTCTAATGAGCAGTTCTTC.

The chain carries TRBV4-1 and TRBJ1-6, with a weak D call TRBD1 (5 bases). CDR1 is MGHRA and CDR2 is YSYEKL in the germline V gene. V was cut by 0 bases and J by 6 bases, with 9 bases left in between. This CDR3 comprises 15 residues. The CDR3 protein is CASSQEDSANSPLHF. Here the CDR3 DNA reads TGCGCCAGCAGCCAAGAAGACAGCGCTAATTCACCCCTCCACTTT.

The V gene is TRBV5-5, the J gene TRBJ1-2; D perhaps matches TRBD1 (6 bases). The CDR3 runs 15 residues. V was pared by 0 bases and J by 4 bases, with 13 bases between. Germline V gives CDR1 SGHKS, CDR2 YYEKEE (reference sequence). The DNA for the CDR3 is TGTGCCAGCAGCTTGGAGTCCGGGGGGGCCTATGGCTACACCTTC. This codes for CASSLESGGAYGYTF.

V usage is TRBV5-6 and J usage is TRBJ1-5; D uncertain. The V gene lost 2 bases and the J gene lost 3 bases, with 12 bases spanning the gap. The CDR3 consists of 15 residues. From germline, CDR1 is SGHDT and CDR2 YYEEEE. This chain's CDR3 is CASSFSGSPNQPQHF. The CDR3 DNA reads as TGTGCCAGCAGCTTTTCCGGGTCCCCCAATCAGCCCCAGCATTTT. Drawing the rest from reference TRBV5-6 and TRBJ1-5, the complete variable domain is DAGVTQSPTHLIKTRGQQVTLRCSPKSGHDTVSWYQQALGQGPQFIFQYYEEEERQRGNFPDRFSGHQFPNYSSELNVNALLLGDSALYLCASSFSGSPNQPQHFGDGTRLSIL.

The sample holds a few counts of this clone. V and J are TRBV9 and TRBJ2-3; 11 bases are shared with TRBD2. Germline V lookup: CDR1 SGDLS, CDR2 YYNGEE. This CDR3 has 18 amino acids. J was trimmed by 7 bases and V by 4 bases; bases with no gene match: 17. DNA for the CDR3: TGTGCCAGCAGCCCTTCGCCGGGACTAGCGGACCTTCGTAATACGCAGTATTTT. Translating gives CASSPSPGLADLRNTQYF.

The V call is TRBV9, the J call TRBJ2-5; 9 bases align to TRBD2. The CDR3 is 16 residues long. Unmatched junction bases numbered 10, after V lost 4 bases and J lost 3 bases. Germline-derived CDR1 and CDR2 are SGDLS and YYNGEE. As DNA, the CDR3 is TGTGCCAGCAGCCCCCGGTATAGCGGGGGAGAAGAGACCCAGTACTTC. It specifies CASSPRYSGGEETQYF.

The chain employs TRBV5-4 and TRBJ1-4, with 7 bases matching TRBD1. Germline V gene sequence: CDR1 SGHNT, CDR2 YYREEE (reference sequence). The CDR3 covers 15 residues. After removal of 4 bases from V and 5 bases from J, the junction contained 8 bases not matched to a gene. CDR3 protein: CASSVKGTDNEKLFF. In DNA form, the CDR3 reads TGTGCCAGCAGCGTAAAAGGGACAGACAATGAAAAACTGTTTTTT.

The chain employs TRBV5-6 and TRBJ1-5, with 7 positions matching TRBD1. The V gene's germline CDR1 is SGHDT and CDR2 YYEEEE. The CDR3 extends over 16 amino acids. V was pared by 0 bases and J by 2 bases, with 5 bases of the junction left unmatched. CDR3 protein: CASSLDRGMGNQPQHF. CDR3 DNA: TGTGCCAGCAGCTTGGACAGGGGTATGGGCAATCAGCCCCAGCATTTT.